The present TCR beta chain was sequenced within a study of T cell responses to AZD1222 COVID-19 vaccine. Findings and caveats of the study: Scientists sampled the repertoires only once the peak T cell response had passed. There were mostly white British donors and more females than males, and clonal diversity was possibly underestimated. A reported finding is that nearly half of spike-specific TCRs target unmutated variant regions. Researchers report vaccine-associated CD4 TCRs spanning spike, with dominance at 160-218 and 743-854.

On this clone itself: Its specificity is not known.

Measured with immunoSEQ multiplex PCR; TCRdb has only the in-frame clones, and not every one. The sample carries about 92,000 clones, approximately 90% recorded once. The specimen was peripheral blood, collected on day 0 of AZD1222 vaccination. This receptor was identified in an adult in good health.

CDR3 nucleotide sequence: TGTGCCAGCAGCACCAGGCGAGACAGGGACTACGAGCAGTACTTC. It specifies CASSTRRDRDYEQYF. The chain recombines TRBV21-1 with TRBJ2-7; the D call TRBD1 from the table was never checked on the DNA. TRBV21-1 is tagged as a pseudogene. The CDR3 length is 15 residues.